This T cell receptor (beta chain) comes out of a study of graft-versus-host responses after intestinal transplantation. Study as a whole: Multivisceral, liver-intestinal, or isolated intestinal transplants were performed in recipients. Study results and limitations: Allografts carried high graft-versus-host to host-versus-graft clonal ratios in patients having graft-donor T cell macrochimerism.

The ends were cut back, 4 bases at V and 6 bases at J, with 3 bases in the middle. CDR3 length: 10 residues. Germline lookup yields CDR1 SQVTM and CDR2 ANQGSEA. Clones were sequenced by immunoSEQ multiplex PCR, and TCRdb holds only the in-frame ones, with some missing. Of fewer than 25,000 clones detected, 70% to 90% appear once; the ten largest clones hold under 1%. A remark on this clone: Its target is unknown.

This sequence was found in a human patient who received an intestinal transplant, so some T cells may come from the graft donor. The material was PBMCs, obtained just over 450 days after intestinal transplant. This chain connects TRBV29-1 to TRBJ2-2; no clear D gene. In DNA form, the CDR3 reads TGCAGCGTTGTAGCCGGGGAGCTGTTTTTT. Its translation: CSVVAGELFF.